Sequencing of this T cell receptor (beta chain) was carried out in a study of T cells after yellow fever vaccination. Points from the study as a whole: Though weaker, the secondary response peaked faster, on day 5 versus 15. A large majority of primary-vaccination clones showed up again after the booster (around 95% CD4, about 90% CD8). A limited proportion of clonotypes was detected within both the CD4 and CD8 compartments.

In making TCR cDNA, 5'RACE template switching added a universal primer site and UMIs to it. TCRdb called the 5' RACE reads again in MiXCR, with one record for every CDR3 protein. The table has some 260,000 distinct CDR3 sequences, roughly 5% seen once; the top ten hold less than 3.5%. Note on this clonotype: Its antigen is unknown.

Specimen: CD4+ T cells sorted from PBMCs, collected on the day of the yellow fever booster vaccination. The source of this sequence is a man younger than 35 who received the YFV17D yellow fever vaccine.

The CDR3 region has the DNA TGTGCCAGCAGTTTATTCAGGGGACGGAACACTGAAGCTTTCTTT. Its translation: CASSLFRGRNTEAFF. The rearrangement joins TRBV6-5 to TRBJ1-1; D is perhaps TRBD1 (6 bases). Between the trimmed V and J ends, which lost 4 bases and 1 base, there was a span of 13 bases. CDR3 length: 15 residues. Germline CDR1 and CDR2: MNHEY and SVGAGI.